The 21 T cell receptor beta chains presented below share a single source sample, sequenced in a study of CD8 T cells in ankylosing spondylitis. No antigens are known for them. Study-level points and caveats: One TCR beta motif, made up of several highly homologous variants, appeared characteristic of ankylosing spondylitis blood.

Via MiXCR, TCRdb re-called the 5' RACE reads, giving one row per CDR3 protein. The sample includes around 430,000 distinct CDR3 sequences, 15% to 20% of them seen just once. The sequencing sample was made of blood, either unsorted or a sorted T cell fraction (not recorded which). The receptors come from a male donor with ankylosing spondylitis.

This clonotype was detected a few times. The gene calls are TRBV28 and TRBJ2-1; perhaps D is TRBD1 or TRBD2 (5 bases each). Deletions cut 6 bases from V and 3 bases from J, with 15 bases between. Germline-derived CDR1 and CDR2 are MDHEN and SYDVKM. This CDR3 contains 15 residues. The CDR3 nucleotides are TGTGCCAGCAGACCCGGGACGACGTACTACAATGAGCAGTTCTTC. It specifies CASRPGTTYYNEQFF.

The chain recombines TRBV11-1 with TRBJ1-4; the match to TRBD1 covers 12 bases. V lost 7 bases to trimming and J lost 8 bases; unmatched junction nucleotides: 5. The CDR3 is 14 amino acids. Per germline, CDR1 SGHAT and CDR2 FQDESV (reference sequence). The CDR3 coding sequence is TGTGCCAGCATCCGGGACAGGGGGCACGAAAAACTGTTTTTT. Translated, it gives CASIRDRGHEKLFF.

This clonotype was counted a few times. The CDR3 DNA reads as TGCGCCAGCAGCTTGGTGGGCAATACCCAAGAGACCCAGTACTTC. Its protein product is CASSLVGNTQETQYF. The V call is TRBV5-1, the J call TRBJ2-5; unclear D gene. This CDR3 is 15 amino acids long. Germline V gene data show CDR1 as SGHRS and CDR2 as YFSETQ. Trimming removed 0 bases from V and 1 base from J, with 10 bases in between.

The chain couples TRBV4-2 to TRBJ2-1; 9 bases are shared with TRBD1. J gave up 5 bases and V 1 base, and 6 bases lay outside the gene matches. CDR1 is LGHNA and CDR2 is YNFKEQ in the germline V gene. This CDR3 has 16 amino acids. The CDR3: CASSQGTGDKNNEQFF. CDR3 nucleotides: TGTGCCAGCAGCCAAGGGACAGGGGATAAAAACAATGAGCAGTTCTTC.

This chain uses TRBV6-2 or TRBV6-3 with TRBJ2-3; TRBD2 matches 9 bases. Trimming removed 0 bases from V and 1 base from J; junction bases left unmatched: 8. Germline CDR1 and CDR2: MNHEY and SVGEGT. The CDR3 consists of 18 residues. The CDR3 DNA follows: TGTGCCAGCAGTTACTCGAAAGGCGGGGGGGCCGGCACAGATACGCAGTATTTT. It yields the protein CASSYSKGGGAGTDTQYF.

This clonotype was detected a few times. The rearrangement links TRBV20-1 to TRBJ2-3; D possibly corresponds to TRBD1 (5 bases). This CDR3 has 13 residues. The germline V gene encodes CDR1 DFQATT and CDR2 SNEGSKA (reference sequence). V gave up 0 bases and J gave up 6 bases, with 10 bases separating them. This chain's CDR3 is CSARDVGRDTQYF. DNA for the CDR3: TGCAGTGCTAGAGATGTGGGGCGGGATACGCAGTATTTT.

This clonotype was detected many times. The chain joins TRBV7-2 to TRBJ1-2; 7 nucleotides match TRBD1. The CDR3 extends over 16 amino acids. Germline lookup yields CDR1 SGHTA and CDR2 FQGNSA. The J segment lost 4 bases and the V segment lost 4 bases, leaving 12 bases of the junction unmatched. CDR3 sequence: CASSSSTGPTSYGYTF. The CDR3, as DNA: TGTGCCAGCAGCTCCTCGACAGGGCCGACAAGCTATGGCTACACCTTC.

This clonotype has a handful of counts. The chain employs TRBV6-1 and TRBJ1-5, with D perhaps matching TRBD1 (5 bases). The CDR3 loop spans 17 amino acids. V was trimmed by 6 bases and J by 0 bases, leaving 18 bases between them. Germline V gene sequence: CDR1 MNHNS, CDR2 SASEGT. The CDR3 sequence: CASSSIGGKNSNQPQHF. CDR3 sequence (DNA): TGTGCCAGCAGCTCTATCGGGGGTAAGAATAGCAATCAGCCCCAGCATTTT.

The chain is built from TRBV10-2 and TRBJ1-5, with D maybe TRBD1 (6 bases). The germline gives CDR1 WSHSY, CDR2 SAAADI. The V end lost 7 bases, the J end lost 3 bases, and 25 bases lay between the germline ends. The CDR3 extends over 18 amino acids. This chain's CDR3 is CASNASRGRSRVNQPQHF. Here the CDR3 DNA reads TGCGCCAGCAACGCTAGCAGGGGAAGAAGTAGGGTCAATCAGCCCCAGCATTTT.

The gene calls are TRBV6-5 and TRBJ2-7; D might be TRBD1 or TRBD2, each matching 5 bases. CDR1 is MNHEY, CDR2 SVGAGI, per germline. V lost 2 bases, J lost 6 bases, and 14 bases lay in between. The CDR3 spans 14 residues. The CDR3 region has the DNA TGTGCCAGCAGTTACCTGGACGGGACCTCCGAGCAGTACTTC. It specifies CASSYLDGTSEQYF.

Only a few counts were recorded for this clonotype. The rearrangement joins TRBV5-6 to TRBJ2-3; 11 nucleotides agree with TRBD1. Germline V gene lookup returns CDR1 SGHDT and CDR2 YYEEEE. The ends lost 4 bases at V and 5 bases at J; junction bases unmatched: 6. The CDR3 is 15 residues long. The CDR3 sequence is CASSRPGTGGDTQYF. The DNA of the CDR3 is TGTGCCAGCAGCCGTCCCGGGACAGGGGGAGATACGCAGTATTTT.

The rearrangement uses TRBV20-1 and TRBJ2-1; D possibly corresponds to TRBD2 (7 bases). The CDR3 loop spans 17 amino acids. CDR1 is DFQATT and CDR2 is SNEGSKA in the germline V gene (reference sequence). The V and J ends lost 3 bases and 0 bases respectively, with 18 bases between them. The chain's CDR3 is CSARPSGGGGSYNEQFF. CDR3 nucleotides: TGCAGTGCTAGGCCTAGCGGAGGAGGGGGCTCCTACAATGAGCAGTTCTTC.

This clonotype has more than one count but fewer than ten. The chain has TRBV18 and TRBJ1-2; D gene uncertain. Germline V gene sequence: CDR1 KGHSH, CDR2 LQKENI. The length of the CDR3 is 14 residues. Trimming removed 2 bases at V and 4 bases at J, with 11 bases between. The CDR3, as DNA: TGTGCCAGCTCACCATCAGGACGAACCTATGGCTACACCTTC. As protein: CASSPSGRTYGYTF.

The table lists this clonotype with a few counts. CDR3 protein: CAWSGGSRSTGELFF. CDR3 DNA: TGTGCCTGGAGTGGGGGTAGCCGAAGCACCGGGGAGCTGTTTTTT. The chain employs TRBV30 and TRBJ2-2, with no clear D. The CDR3 spans 15 residues. V lost 1 base and J 4 bases, leaving 13 bases between the germline ends. The germline V gene encodes CDR1 GTSNPN and CDR2 SVGIG (reference sequence).

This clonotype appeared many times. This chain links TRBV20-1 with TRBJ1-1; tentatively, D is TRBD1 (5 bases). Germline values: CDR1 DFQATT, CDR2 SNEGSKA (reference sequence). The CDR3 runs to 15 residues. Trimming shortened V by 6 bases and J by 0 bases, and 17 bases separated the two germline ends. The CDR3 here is CSAPTPGGVNTEAFF. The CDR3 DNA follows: TGCAGTGCCCCCACCCCGGGGGGTGTGAACACTGAAGCTTTCTTT.

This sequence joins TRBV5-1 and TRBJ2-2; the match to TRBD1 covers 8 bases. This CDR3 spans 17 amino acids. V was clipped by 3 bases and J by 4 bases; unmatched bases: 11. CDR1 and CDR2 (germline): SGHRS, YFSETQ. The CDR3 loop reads CASSYGNGQGLTGELFF. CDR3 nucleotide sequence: TGCGCCAGCAGCTACGGAAACGGACAGGGTCTCACCGGGGAGCTGTTTTTT. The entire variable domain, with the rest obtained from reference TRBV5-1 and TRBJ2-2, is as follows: KAGVTQTPRYLIKTRGQQVTLSCSPISGHRSVSWYQQTPGQGLQFLFEYFSETQRNKGNFPGRFSGRQFSNSRSEMNVSTLELGDSALYLCASSYGNGQGLTGELFFGEGSRLTVL.

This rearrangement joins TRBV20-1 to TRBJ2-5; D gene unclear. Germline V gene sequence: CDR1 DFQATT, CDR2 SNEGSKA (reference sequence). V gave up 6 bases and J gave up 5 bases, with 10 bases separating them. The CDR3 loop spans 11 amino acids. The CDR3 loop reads CSATSGETQYF. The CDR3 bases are TGCAGTGCCACCTCGGGTGAGACCCAGTACTTC.

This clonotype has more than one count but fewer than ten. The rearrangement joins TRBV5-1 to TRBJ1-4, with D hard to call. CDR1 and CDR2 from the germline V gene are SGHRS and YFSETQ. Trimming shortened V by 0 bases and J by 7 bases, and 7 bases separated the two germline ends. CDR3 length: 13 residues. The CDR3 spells CASSLESSEKLFF. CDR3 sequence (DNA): TGCGCCAGCAGCTTGGAGAGCTCTGAAAAACTGTTTTTT.

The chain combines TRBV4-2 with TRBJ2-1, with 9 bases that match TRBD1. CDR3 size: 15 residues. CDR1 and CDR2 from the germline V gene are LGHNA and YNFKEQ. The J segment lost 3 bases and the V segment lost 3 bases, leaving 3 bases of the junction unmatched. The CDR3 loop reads CASSQPGQGYNEQFF. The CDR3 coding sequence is TGTGCCAGCAGCCAGCCGGGACAGGGCTACAATGAGCAGTTCTTC.

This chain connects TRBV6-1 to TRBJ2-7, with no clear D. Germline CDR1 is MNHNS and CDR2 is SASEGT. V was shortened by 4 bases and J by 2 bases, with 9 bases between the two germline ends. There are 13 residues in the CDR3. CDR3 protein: CASSVAQTYEQYF. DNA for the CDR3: TGTGCCAGCAGTGTGGCACAGACCTACGAGCAGTACTTC.

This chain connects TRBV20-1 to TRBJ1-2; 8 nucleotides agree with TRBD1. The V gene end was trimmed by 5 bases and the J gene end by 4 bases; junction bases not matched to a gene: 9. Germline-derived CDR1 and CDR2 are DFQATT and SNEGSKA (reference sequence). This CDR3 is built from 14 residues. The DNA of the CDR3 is TGCAGTGCTCGATTTCAGGGGGCGGGCTATGGCTACACCTTC. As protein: CSARFQGAGYGYTF.